This TCR beta chain was sequenced for a study of shared clonotypes between healthy human individuals. Study findings and constraints: The small donor group covered limited genetic and exposure diversity.

Clones were read by immunoSEQ multiplex PCR, and TCRdb kept only the in-frame ones, dropping some. The sample yields a few million clones, over 85% seen once. The CDR3 loop spans 13 amino acids. Between the trimmed V and J ends, which lost 5 bases and 0 bases, there was a span of 11 bases. The germline V gene has CDR1 SQVTM and CDR2 ANQGSEA. As concerns this clone: Its cognate antigen is unknown.

The chain couples TRBV29-1 to TRBJ2-7, with TRBD1 as a possible D gene (6 bases). The source material was naive CD4+ T cells sorted from blood. Subset indicated: CD45RA+ positively selected. This sequence originates from a man between 18 and 29 years old in good health. In DNA form, the CDR3 reads TGCAGCGTTCTGACAGGATACTCCTACGAGCAGTACTTC. Encoded protein: CSVLTGYSYEQYF.